This TCR beta chain was captured in a study of CD4 T cells in relation to SARS-CoV-2 and coronaviruses. Method: immunoSEQ multiplex PCR; TCRdb's copy keeps in-frame clones and lacks some. The sample consists of about 56,000 clones, around 92% of them appearing once. The length of the CDR3 is 13 residues. V lost 3 bases and J 2 bases, leaving 8 bases between the germline ends. Germline CDR1 DFQATT, CDR2 SNEGSKA (reference sequence). The chain joins TRBV20-1 to TRBJ1-5; tentative D call: TRBD1 (6 bases). This clonotype was sampled from an adult with COVID-19. The sample comprised naive CD4+ T cells from PBMCs. Subset of the sample: naive CD4+ T cells isolated by negative enrichment. The CDR3 DNA sequence: TGCAGTGCTAGTTCAGGGGGCAATCAGCCCCAGCATTTT. Protein product: CSASSGGNQPQHF.